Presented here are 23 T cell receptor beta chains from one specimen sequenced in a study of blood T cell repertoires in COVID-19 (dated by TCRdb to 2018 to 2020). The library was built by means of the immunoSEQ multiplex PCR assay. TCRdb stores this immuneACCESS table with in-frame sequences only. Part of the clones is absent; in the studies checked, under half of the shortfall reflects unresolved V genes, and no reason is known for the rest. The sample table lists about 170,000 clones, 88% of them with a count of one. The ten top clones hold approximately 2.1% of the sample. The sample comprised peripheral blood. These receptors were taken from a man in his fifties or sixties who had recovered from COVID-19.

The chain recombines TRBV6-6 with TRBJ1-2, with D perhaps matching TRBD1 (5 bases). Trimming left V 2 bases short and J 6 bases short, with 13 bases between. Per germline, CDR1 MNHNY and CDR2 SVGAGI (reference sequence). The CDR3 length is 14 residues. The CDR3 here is CASSYLLRGDGYTF. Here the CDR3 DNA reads TGTGCCAGCAGTTACCTCCTGCGGGGGGATGGCTACACCTTC.

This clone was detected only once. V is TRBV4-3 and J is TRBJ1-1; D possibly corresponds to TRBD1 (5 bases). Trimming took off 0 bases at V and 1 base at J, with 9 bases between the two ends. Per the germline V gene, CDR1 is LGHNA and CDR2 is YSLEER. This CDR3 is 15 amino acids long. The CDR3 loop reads CASSQESRGNTEAFF. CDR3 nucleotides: TGCGCCAGCAGCCAAGAATCTAGGGGGAACACTGAAGCTTTCTTT.

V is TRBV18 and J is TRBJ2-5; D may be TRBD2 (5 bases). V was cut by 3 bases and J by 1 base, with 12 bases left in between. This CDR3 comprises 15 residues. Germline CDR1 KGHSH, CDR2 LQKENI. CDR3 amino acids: CASSPDPGSQETQYF. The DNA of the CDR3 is TGTGCCAGCTCACCCGACCCGGGGTCCCAAGAGACCCAGTACTTC.

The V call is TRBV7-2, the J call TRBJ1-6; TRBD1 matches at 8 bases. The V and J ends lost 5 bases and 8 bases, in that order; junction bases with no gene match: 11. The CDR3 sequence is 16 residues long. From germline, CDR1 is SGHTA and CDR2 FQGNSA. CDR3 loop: CASSRDAGTGYSPLHF. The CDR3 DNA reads TGTGCCAGCAGCCGGGACGCGGGGACAGGCTATTCACCCCTCCACTTT.

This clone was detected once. CDR3 sequence: CASSQSGSGRVGELFF. The CDR3 DNA reads as TGTGCCAGTAGTCAGAGTGGTAGCGGGAGAGTCGGGGAGCTGTTTTTT. J is TRBJ2-2 and V is TRBV19; 9 bases align to TRBD2. V lost 5 bases to trimming and J lost 7 bases; unmatched junction nucleotides: 11. The CDR3 has 16 residues. The germline V gene encodes CDR1 LNHDA and CDR2 SQIVND (reference sequence).

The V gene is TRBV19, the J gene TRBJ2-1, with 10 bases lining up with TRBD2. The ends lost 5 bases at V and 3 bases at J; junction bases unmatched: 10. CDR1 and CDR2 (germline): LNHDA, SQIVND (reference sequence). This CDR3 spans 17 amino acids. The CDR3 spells CASSSQASGSLYNEQFF. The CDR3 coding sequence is TGTGCCAGTAGTTCTCAGGCTAGCGGGAGTCTCTACAATGAGCAGTTCTTC. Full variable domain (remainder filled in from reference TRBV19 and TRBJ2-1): DGGITQSPKYLFRKEGQNVTLSCEQNLNHDAMYWYRQDPGQGLRLIYYSQIVNDFQKGDIAEGYSVSREKKESFPLTVTSAQKNPTAFYLCASSSQASGSLYNEQFFGPGTRLTVL.

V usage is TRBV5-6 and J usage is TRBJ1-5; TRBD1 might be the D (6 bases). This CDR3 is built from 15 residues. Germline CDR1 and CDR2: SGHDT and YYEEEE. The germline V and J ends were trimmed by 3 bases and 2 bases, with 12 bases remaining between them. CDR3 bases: TGTGCCAGCAGCTACAGGGATGGGGGCAATCAGCCCCAGCATTTT. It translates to CASSYRDGGNQPQHF.

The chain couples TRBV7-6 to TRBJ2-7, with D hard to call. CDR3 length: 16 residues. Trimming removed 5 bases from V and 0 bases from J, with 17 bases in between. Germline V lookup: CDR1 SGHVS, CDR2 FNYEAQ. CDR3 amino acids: CASSPSRRSSSYEQYF. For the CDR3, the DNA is TGTGCCAGCAGCCCTAGTCGTCGGTCCTCCTCCTACGAGCAGTACTTC.

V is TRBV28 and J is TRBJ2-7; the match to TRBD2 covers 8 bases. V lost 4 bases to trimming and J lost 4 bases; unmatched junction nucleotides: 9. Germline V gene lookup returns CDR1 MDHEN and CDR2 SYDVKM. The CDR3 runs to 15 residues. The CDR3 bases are TGTGCCAGCAGTTCCCCCGGGAGGGGGGGATACGAGCAGTACTTC. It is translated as CASSSPGRGGYEQYF.

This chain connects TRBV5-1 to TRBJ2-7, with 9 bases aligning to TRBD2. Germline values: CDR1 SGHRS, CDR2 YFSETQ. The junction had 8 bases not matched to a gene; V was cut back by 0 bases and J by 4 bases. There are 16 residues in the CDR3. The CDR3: CASSLGAGGTKYEQYF. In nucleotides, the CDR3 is TGCGCCAGCAGCTTGGGAGCGGGGGGAACGAAATACGAGCAGTACTTC. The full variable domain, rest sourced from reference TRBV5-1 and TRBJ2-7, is KAGVTQTPRYLIKTRGQQVTLSCSPISGHRSVSWYQQTPGQGLQFLFEYFSETQRNKGNFPGRFSGRQFSNSRSEMNVSTLELGDSALYLCASSLGAGGTKYEQYFGPGTRLTVT.

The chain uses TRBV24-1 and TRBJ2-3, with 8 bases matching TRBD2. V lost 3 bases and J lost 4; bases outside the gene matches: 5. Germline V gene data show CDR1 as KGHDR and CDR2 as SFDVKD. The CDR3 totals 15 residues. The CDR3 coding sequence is TGTGCCACCAGTGATACCCGAGCGGGAGCAGATACGCAGTATTTT. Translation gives CATSDTRAGADTQYF.

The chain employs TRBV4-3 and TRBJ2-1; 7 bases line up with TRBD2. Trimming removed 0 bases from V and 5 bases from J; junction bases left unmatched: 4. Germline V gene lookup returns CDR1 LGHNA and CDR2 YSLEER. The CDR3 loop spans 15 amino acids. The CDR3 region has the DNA TGCGCCAGCAGCCAAGATCGAGCGGGAAACAATGAGCAGTTCTTC. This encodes CASSQDRAGNNEQFF.

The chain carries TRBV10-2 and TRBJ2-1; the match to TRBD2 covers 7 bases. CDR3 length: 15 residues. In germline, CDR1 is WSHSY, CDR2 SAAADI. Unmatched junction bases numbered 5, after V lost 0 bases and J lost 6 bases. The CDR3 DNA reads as TGCGCCAGCAGTGAGTCTCGAGGGAGGGCCAATGAGCAGTTCTTC. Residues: CASSESRGRANEQFF.

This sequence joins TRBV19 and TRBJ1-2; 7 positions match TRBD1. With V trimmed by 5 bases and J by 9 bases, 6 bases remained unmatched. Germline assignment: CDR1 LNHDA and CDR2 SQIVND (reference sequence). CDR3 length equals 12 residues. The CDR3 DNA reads TGTGCCAGTAGTCTCGACAGGGATCGCTACACCTTC. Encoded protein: CASSLDRDRYTF.

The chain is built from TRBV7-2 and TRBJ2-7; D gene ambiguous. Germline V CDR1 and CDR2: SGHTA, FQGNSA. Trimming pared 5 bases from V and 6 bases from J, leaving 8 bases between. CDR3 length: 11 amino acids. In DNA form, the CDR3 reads TGTGCCAGCAGCCCCCCCGGCGAGCAGTACTTC. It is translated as CASSPPGEQYF.

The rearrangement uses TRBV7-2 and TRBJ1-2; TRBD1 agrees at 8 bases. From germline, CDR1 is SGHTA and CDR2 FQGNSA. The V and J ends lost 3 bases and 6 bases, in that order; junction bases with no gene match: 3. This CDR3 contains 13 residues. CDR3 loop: CASSFGQGHGYTF. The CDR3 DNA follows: TGTGCCAGCAGCTTTGGACAGGGCCATGGCTACACCTTC. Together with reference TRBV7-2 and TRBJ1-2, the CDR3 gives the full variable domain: GAGVSQSPSNKVTEKGKDVELRCDPISGHTALYWYRQSLGQGLEFLIYFQGNSAPDKSGLPSDRFSAERTGGSVSTLTIQRTQQEDSAVYLCASSFGQGHGYTFGSGTRLTVV.

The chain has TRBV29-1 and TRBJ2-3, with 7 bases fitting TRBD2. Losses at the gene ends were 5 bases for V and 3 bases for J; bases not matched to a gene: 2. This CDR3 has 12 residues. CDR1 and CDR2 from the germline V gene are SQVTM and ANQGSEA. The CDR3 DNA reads TGCAGCGTTCTGGGGGGGACAGATACGCAGTATTTT. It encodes CSVLGGTDTQYF.

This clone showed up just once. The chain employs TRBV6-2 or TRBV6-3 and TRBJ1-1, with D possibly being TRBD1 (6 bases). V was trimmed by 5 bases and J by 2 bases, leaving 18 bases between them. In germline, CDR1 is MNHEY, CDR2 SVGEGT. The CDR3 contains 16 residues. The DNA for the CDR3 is TGTGCCAGCAGTCTATCGACCGGGACACTCAACACTGAAGCTTTCTTT. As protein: CASSLSTGTLNTEAFF.

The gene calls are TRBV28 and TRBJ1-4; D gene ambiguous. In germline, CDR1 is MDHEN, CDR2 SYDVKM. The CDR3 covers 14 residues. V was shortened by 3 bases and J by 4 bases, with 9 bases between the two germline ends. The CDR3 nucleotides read TGTGCCAGCAGTTTGGGCGGGTTTAATGAAAAACTGTTTTTT. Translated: CASSLGGFNEKLFF.

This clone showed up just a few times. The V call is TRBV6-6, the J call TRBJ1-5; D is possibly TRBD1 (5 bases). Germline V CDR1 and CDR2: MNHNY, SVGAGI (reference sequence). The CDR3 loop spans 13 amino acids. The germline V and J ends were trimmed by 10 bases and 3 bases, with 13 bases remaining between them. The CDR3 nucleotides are TGTGCCACTACAGGAAGGGTCAATCAGCCCCAGCATTTT. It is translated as CATTGRVNQPQHF.

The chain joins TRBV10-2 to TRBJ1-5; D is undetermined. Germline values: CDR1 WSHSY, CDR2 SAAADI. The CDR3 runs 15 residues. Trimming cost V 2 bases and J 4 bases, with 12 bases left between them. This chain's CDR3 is CASSEGRSGNQPQHF. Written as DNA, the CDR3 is TGCGCCAGCAGTGAGGGCAGGTCAGGTAATCAGCCCCAGCATTTT.

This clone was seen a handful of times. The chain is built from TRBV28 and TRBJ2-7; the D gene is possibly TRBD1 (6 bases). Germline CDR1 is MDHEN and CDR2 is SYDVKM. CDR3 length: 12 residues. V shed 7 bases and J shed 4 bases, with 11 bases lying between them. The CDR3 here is CASMDRLYEQYF. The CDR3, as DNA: TGTGCCAGCATGGACAGATTGTACGAGCAGTACTTC.

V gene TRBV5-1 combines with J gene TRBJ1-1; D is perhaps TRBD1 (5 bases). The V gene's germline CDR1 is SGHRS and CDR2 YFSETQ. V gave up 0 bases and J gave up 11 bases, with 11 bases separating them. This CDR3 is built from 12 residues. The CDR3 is CASSLEQGVAFF. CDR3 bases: TGCGCCAGCAGCTTGGAGCAGGGTGTGGCTTTCTTT.